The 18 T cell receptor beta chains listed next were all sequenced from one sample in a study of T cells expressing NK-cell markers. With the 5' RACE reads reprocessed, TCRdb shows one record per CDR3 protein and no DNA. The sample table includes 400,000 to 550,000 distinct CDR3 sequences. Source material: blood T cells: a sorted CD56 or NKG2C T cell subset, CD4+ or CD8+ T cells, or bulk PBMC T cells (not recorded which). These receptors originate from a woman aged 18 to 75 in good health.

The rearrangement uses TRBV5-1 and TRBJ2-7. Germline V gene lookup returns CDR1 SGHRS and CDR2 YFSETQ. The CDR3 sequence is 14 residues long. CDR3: CASRGYDDPYEQYF.

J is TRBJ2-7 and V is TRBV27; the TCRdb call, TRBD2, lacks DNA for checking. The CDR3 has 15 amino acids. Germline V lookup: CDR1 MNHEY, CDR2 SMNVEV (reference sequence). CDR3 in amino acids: CASSLSGGRGYEQYF.

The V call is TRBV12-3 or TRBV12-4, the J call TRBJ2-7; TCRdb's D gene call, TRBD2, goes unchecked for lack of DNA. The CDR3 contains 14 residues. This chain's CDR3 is CASSPGSSGYEQYF.

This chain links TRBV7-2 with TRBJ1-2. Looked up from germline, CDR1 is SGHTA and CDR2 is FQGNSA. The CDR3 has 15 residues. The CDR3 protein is CASSLERQGTGGYTF.

The CDR3 protein is CASSGGVSSYNEQFF. J is TRBJ2-1 and V is TRBV11-3. CDR3 length: 15 residues. Germline loops: CDR1 SGHNT, CDR2 YENEEA.

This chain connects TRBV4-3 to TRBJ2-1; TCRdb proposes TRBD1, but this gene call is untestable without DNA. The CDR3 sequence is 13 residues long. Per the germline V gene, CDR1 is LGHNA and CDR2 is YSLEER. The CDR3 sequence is CASSQGGANEQFF.

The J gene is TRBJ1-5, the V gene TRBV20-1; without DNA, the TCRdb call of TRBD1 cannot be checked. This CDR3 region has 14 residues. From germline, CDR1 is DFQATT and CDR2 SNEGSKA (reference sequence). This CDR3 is CSAPRTGKVQPQHF.

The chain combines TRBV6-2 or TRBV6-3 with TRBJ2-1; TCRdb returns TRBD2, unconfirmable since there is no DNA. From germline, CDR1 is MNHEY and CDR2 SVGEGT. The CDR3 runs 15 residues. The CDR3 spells CASTRLAEAGNEQFF.

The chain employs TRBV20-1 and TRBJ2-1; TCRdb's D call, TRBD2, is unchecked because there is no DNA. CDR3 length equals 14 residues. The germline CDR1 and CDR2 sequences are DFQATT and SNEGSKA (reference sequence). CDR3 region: CSASSTGTYNEQFF.

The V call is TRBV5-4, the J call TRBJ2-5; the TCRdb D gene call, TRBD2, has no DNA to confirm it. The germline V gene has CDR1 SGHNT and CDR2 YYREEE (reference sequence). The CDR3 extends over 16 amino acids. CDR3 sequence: CASSGRTSGLLWTQYF.

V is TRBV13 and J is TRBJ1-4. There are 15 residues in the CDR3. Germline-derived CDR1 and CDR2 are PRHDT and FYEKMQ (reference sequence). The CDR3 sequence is CASSRSSATNEKLFF.

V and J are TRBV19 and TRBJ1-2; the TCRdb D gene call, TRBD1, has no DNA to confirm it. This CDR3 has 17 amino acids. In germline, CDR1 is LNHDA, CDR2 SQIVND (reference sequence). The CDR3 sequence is CASSSPGWRIPNYGYTF.

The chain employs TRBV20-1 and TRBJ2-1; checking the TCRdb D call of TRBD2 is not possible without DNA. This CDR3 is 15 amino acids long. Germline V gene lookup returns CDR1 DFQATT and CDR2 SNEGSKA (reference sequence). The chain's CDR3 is CSARALSGRDNEQFF.

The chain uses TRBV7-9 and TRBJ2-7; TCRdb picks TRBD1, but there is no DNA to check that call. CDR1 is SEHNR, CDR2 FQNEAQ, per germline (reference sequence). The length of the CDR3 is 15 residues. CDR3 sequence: CASSPPDLSSYEQYF.

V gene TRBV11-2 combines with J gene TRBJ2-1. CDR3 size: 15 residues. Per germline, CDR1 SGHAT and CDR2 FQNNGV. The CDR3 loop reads CASSLSWISYNEQFF.

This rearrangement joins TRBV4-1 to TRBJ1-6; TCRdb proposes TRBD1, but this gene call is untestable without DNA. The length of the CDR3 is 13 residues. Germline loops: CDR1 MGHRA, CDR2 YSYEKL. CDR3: CASSQGTQLTLHF.

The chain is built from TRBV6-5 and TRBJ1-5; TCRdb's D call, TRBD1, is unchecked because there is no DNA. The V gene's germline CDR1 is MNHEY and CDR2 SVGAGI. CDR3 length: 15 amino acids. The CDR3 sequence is CASSYQKGANQPQHF.

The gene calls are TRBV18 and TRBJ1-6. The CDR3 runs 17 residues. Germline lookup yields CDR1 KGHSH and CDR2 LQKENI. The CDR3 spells CASSPLAAEAYNSPLHF.